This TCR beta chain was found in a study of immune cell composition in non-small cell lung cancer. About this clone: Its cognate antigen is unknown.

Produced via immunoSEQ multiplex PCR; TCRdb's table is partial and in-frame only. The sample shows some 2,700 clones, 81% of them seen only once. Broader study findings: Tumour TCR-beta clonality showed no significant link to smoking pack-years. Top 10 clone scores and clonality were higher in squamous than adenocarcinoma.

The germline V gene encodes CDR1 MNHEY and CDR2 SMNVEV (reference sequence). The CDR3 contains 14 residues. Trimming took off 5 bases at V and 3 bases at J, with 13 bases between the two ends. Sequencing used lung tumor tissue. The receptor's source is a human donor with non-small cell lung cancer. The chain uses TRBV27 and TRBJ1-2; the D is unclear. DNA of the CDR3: TGTGCCAGCAGTCACCGGGGAACAGACTATGGCTACACCTTC. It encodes CASSHRGTDYGYTF.